The present entry profiles one TCR beta chain with its context. The entry originates in a study of cytomegalovirus exposure and HLA in healthy donors. Primers for the PCR totalled 60 Vbeta and 13 Jbeta. Generated by immunoSEQ multiplex PCR, the TCRdb table keeps only in-frame clones and is missing some. The sample contains 65,000 to 95,000 clones, 60% to 85% of which appear only once. The junction had 13 bases not matched to a gene; V was cut back by 4 bases and J by 3 bases. CDR3 length: 18 amino acids. Germline V gives CDR1 SGHDN, CDR2 FVKESK. The TCR originated in a man aged 65-85 years in good health and CMV-seronegative. The rearrangement joins TRBV14 to TRBJ1-3; 9 nucleotides match TRBD1. The sequenced material came from PBMCs. The CDR3 protein is CASSPGPGTGSLGNTIYF. CDR3 DNA sequence: TGTGCCAGCAGCCCGGGACCCGGGACAGGGTCACTTGGAAACACCATATATTTT.